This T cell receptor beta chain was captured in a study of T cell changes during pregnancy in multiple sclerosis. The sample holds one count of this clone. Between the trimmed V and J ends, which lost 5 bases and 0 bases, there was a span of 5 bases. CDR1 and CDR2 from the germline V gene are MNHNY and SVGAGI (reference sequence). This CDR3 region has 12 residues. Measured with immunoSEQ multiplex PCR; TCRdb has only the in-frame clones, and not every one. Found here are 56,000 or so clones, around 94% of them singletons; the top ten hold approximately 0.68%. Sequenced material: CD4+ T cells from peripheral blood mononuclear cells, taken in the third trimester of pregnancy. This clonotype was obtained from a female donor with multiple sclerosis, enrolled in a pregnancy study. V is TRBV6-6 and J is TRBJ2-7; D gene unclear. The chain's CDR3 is CASSPSSYEQYF. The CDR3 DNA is TGTGCCAGCAGTCCCAGCTCCTACGAGCAGTACTTC.